The clone carrying this T cell receptor (beta chain) was recorded once. Antigen: not known. The survey-level immunoSEQ assay was used. This table comes from immunoSEQ multiplex PCR, and its TCRdb copy is limited to in-frame clones, with some not included. The sample carries about 35,000 clones, about four fifths recorded once. The CDR3 spans 15 residues. Germline CDR1 MNHNY, CDR2 SVGAGI (reference sequence). V was shortened by 2 bases and J by 0 bases, with 10 bases between the two germline ends. Buffy coats from healthy blood donors served as controls. These data come from a study of STAT5B mutations in CD4+ large granular lymphocyte leukemia. The study's findings and limits: Without putative leukemic clones, patient CD4-sorted repertoires remained more clonal than healthy CD4+ repertoires.

Sequencing was performed on CD4+ T cells from blood buffy coats. The genes are TRBV6-6 and TRBJ1-1; the D is unclear. This clonotype was obtained from a human donor in good health. CDR3 region: CASSYPAEMNTEAFF. The CDR3 bases are TGTGCCAGCAGTTACCCGGCAGAAATGAACACTGAAGCTTTCTTT.